The clone carrying this T cell receptor beta chain occurred a few times. Its antigen is unknown. The record originates from a study of T-cell reconstitution after alpha-beta-depleted transplantation in children. Findings and limits, study-wide: Newly produced T cells mostly provided counts and TCRbeta diversity after one year, as hyperexpanded clones declined.

Using unique molecular identifiers, the investigators prepared the TCRbeta library. One entry per CDR3 protein results from TCRdb running MiXCR on the PCR reads. Of around 370,000 distinct CDR3 sequences in the sample, under 20% were seen once. Germline-derived CDR1 and CDR2 are SEHNR and FQNEAQ (reference sequence). This CDR3 has 13 amino acids. J was trimmed by 10 bases and V by 2 bases; bases with no gene match: 7. Specimen: PBMCs, mostly from graft donor cells, collected 360 days after TCRalphabeta/CD19-depleted stem cell transplant. This TCR was recovered from a male patient aged 2 to 10 who had a stem cell transplant for acute lymphoblastic leukemia, so the T cells may come from the graft donor. This sequence joins TRBV7-9 and TRBJ1-1; the match to TRBD1 covers 7 bases. CDR3: CASSLYSGTVAFF. In DNA, the CDR3 is TGTGCCAGCAGCTTATATTCCGGGACAGTAGCTTTCTTT.